This TCR beta chain was recorded in a study of blood T cell repertoires in COVID-19. The CDR3 totals 14 residues. The junction had 6 bases not matched to a gene; V was cut back by 5 bases and J by 5 bases. The germline V gene encodes CDR1 MNHEY and CDR2 SMNVEV (reference sequence). This clone was found once. Assay: immunoSEQ multiplex PCR; the TCRdb copy retains only in-frame clones and omits some. The repertoire holds about 150,000 clones, with 70% to 90% as singletons. This receptor was identified in a man aged 55 to 70 with COVID-19, enrolled during active disease. Sequencing was done on a sample of peripheral blood. The genes are TRBV27 and TRBJ1-1; 9 bases align to TRBD1. For the CDR3, the DNA is TGTGCCAGCAGTCCCGGGACAGGGTGGACTGAAGCTTTCTTT. Translation: CASSPGTGWTEAFF.